This T cell receptor (beta chain) is from a study of blood T cell repertoires in COVID-19 (TCRdb year 2020). About the investigation overall: Samples from collaborators originated in the United States, Italy and Spain and spanned both the acute and convalescent phases of COVID-19. The material from the prospective study consisted of cDNA or gDNA derived from T cells, B-cell-depleted T cells, or PBMCs. Deeply sampled blood TCRbeta repertoires from subjects exposed to, actively infected with, or recovered from COVID-19 were included in the dataset. The repertoires were released in a freely available public database intended as a resource for research on the immune response to SARS-CoV-2. Samples came from the ongoing ImmuneRACE study (first 160 participants) plus 1,254 subjects from 6 global collaborators. The sample metadata nearly always contained a de-identified subject ID, COVID-19 status, age in years and sex. HLA class I and class II types, where available, came from metadata supplied by the sample provider rather than from assay-based typing.

A remark on this clone: The clone's antigen remains unknown. Base qualities are missing; no much larger clone stands one base away.

Whole blood was collected in K2EDTA tubes by collaborating institutions according to the institutions' own protocols. For TCRbeta analysis, collaborators shipped samples as frozen whole blood, isolated PBMCs, or DNA extracted from either of those sample types. Beyond this particular receptor, the publication reports: The amount of clinical and demographic metadata varied by source and participant and was provided uncurated.

TCRbeta CDR3 regions were amplified from genomic DNA using the immunoSEQ Assay, a bias-controlled multiplex PCR. For the original study's pipeline: Nucleated cell counts per sample were estimated from amplification of reference gene primers within the assay. To quantify the absolute abundance of each unique TCRbeta CDR3 rearrangement, sequence reads were collapsed and filtered. For each sample, productive Simpson clonality was calculated by taking the square root of Simpson's diversity index across productive rearrangements. What TCRdb holds here is the immuneACCESS table cut down to in-frame rearrangements. Part of the clones is not present; checked against another copy, under half of the missing clones reflect an unresolved V gene, and the others are unexplained. V, J and clone size reflect that table, while D and trimming were determined from the DNA. The sample table lists hundreds of thousands of clones, 83% of them with a count of one. The top ten clonotypes cover 7.4% of the sample.

This TCR came from a woman aged 45-59 years with acute or convalescent COVID-19. Sequenced sample: peripheral blood.

CDR3 region: CAWSFRTGTREKLFF. The DNA sequence is as follows: TGTGCCTGGAGTTTTAGGACAGGGACGAGGGAAAAACTGTTTTTT. Recombination joined TRBV30 with TRBJ1-4; 8 bases in between match TRBD1. Including cysteine and phenylalanine, the CDR3 has 15 amino acids. CDR3 DNA is the only sequence kept; it has 45 bases, read in frame from the first base. According to the germline V gene (reference sequence), CDR1 reads GTSNPN and CDR2 reads SVGIG. Trimming takes 2 bases off V and 8 bases off J; junction bases not matched to a gene: 10.